This T cell receptor (beta chain) was identified during a study of patients and donors after allogeneic stem cell transplantation. The V and J ends lost 5 bases and 8 bases, in that order; junction bases with no gene match: 11. Germline V lookup: CDR1 SGHVS, CDR2 FNYEAQ. This CDR3 contains 14 residues. TCRdb called the RT-PCR reads again in MiXCR, with one record for every CDR3 protein. The sample lists under 200,000 distinct CDR3 sequences, roughly 31% occurring once. The source material was blood, either unsorted or a sorted T cell fraction (not recorded which). The origin of this receptor is a human donor who was either an allogeneic HSCT recipient or a stem cell or donor lymphocyte infusion donor (not recorded which). It is not recorded whose cells these are; they may come from a transplant donor. V is TRBV7-6 and J is TRBJ1-2; 7 nucleotides line up with TRBD1. The CDR3 coding sequence is TGTGCCAGCAGCCTAACGGACAGGCCGGGGGGCTACACCTTC. This encodes CASSLTDRPGGYTF.